Shown below are 7 T cell receptor beta chains from a single sample sequenced in a study of cytomegalovirus exposure and HLA in healthy donors. The PCR contained 60 Vbeta and 13 Jbeta primers. Assay: immunoSEQ multiplex PCR; the TCRdb copy retains only in-frame clones and omits some. This sample has under 150,000 clones; roughly 78% occur once, and the top ten carry 4.2%. The sample consisted of PBMCs. These receptors were obtained from a man in his fifties or sixties in good health and CMV-seropositive.

The CDR3 DNA reads TGCAGCGTCACTCCCTATCTAGCGGGACTTAACAATGAGCAGTTCTTC. It encodes CSVTPYLAGLNNEQFF. The chain recombines TRBV29-1 with TRBJ2-1; the match to TRBD2 covers 9 bases. This CDR3 is 16 amino acids long. Germline CDR1 and CDR2: SQVTM and ANQGSEA. With V trimmed by 6 bases and J by 5 bases, 14 bases remained unmatched.

The chain links TRBV13 to TRBJ2-1, with 10 bases fitting TRBD2. Germline assignment: CDR1 PRHDT and CDR2 FYEKMQ (reference sequence). The CDR3 spans 16 residues. The V gene end was trimmed by 5 bases and the J gene end by 3 bases; junction bases not matched to a gene: 7. For the CDR3, the DNA is TGTGCCAGCAGCGGCCGGACTAGCGGATTCTACAATGAGCAGTTCTTC. Its translation is CASSGRTSGFYNEQFF.

The V gene is TRBV28, the J gene TRBJ2-6; no reliable D call. Germline lookup yields CDR1 MDHEN and CDR2 SYDVKM. The CDR3 covers 16 residues. V lost 5 bases, J lost 0 bases, and 11 bases lay in between. CDR3 residues: CASSTYGGSGANVLTF. The CDR3 region has the DNA TGTGCCAGCAGTACCTATGGTGGCTCTGGGGCCAACGTCCTGACTTTC.

This clone was observed a few times. This chain joins TRBV15 and TRBJ2-1, with TRBD1 matching 7 bases. The CDR3 loop spans 14 amino acids. The germline gives CDR1 LNHNV, CDR2 YYDKDF (reference sequence). V lost 0 bases and J lost 9; bases outside the gene matches: 5. CDR3 loop: CATSRDLDRLEQFF. CDR3 sequence (DNA): TGTGCCACCAGCAGAGATCTGGACAGGCTTGAGCAGTTCTTC.

V is TRBV7-8 and J is TRBJ1-1; D is undetermined. V was cut by 11 bases and J by 3 bases, with 16 bases left in between. Germline V gene sequence: CDR1 SGHVS, CDR2 FQNEAQ. The length of the CDR3 is 13 residues. In DNA form, the CDR3 reads TGTGCCTCGAGAGGGAGCCGCTACACTGAAGCTTTCTTT. Its translation: CASRGSRYTEAFF.

At least ten counts were recorded for this clone. This rearrangement joins TRBV28 to TRBJ2-2; D unclear. Per the germline V gene, CDR1 is MDHEN and CDR2 is SYDVKM. V lost 8 bases to trimming and J lost 0 bases, with 7 bases between them. This CDR3 is built from 13 residues. The CDR3 bases are TGTGCCAGCTACTACCCGAACACCGGGGAGCTGTTTTTT. This codes for CASYYPNTGELFF.

The chain employs TRBV28 and TRBJ2-7; D is undetermined. CDR1 and CDR2 from the germline V gene are MDHEN and SYDVKM. CDR3 length: 15 amino acids. With 4 bases removed from V and 7 bases from J, the gap between germline ends came to 20 bases. The CDR3 here is CASSSHKTPIREQYF. As DNA, the CDR3 is TGTGCCAGCAGTTCACACAAGACTCCGATAAGGGAGCAGTACTTC. Drawing the rest from reference TRBV28 and TRBJ2-7, the complete variable domain is DVKVTQSSRYLVKRTGEKVFLECVQDMDHENMFWYRQDPGLGLRLIYFSYDVKMKEKGDIPEGYSVSREKKERFSLILESASTNQTSMYLCASSSHKTPIREQYFGPGTRLTVT.